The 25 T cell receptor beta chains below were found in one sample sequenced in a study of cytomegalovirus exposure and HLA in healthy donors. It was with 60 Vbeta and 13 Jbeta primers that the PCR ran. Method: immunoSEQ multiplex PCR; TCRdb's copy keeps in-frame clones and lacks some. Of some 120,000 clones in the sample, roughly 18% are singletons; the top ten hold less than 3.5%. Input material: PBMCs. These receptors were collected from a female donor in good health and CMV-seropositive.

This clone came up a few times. For the CDR3, the DNA is TGTGCCAGCAGTTCCCTCGGGGGGACGGTCTGGGGCTACACCTTC. Its protein is CASSSLGGTVWGYTF. The V and J genes are TRBV28 and TRBJ1-2; D is perhaps TRBD1 (5 bases). CDR1 MDHEN and CDR2 SYDVKM come from the germline V gene. The CDR3 is 15 residues long. V was trimmed by 4 bases and J by 8 bases, leaving 20 bases between them.

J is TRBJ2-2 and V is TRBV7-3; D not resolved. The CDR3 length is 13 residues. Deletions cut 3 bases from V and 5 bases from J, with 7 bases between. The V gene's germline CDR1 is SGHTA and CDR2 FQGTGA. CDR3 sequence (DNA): TGTGCCAGCAGCTTTCAGGTGACCGGGGAGCTGTTTTTT. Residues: CASSFQVTGELFF.

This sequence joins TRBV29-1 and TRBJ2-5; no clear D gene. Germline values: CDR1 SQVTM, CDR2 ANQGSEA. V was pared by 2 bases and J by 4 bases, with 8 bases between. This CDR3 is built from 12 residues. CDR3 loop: CSVEPFRETQYF. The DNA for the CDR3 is TGCAGCGTTGAACCGTTTCGAGAGACCCAGTACTTC.

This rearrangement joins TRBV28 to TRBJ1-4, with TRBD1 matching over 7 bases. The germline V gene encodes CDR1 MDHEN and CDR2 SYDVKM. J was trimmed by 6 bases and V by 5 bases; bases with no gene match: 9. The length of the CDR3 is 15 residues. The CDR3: CASSGAGQSYEKLFF. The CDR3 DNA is TGTGCCAGCAGTGGCGCGGGACAGAGCTATGAAAAACTGTTTTTT.

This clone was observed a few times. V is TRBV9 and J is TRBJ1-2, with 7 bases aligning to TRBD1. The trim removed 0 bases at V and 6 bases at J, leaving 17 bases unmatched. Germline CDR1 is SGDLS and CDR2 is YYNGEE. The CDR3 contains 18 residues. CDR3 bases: TGTGCCAGCAGCGTAGGCAGGGGGAGGATTCCTGCAATGAATGGCTACACCTTC. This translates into CASSVGRGRIPAMNGYTF.

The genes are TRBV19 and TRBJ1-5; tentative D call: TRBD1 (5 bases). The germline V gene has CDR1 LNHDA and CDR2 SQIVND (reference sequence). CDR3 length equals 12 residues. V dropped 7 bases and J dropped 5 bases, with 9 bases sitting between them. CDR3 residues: CASTGPDQPQHF. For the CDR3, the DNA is TGTGCCAGTACAGGGCCCGATCAGCCCCAGCATTTT.

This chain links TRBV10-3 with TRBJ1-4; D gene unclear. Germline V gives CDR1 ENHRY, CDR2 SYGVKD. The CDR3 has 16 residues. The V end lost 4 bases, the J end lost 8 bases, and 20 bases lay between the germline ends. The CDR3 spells CAISGGGSGRGEKLFF. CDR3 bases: TGTGCCATCAGTGGAGGAGGTTCGGGCCGAGGGGAAAAACTGTTTTTT.

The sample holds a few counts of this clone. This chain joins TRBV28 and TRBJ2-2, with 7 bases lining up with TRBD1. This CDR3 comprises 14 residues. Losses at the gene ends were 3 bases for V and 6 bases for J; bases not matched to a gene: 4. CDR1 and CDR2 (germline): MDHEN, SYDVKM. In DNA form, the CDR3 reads TGTGCCAGCAGTTTGTATCAGGGGGCCGGGGAGCTGTTTTTT. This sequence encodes CASSLYQGAGELFF. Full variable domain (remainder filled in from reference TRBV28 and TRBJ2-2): DVKVTQSSRYLVKRTGEKVFLECVQDMDHENMFWYRQDPGLGLRLIYFSYDVKMKEKGDIPEGYSVSREKKERFSLILESASTNQTSMYLCASSLYQGAGELFFGEGSRLTVL.

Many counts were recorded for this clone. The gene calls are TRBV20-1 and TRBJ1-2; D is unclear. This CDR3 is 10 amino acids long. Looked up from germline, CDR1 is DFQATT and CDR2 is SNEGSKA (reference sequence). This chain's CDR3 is CRPHPYGYTF. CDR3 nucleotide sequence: TGCAGGCCACACCCATATGGCTACACCTTC.

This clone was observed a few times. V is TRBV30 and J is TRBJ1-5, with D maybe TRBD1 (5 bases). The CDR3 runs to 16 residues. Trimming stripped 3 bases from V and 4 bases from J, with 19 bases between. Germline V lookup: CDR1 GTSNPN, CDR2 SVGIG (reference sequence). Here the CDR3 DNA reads TGTGCCTGGAGCCCACAGGCGGCGCAGGGAAATCAGCCCCAGCATTTT. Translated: CAWSPQAAQGNQPQHF.

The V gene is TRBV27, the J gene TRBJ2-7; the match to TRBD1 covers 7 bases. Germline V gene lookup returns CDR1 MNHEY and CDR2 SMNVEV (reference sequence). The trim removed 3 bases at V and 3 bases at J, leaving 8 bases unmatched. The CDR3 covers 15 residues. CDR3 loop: CASSFYRGPNYEQYF. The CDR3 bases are TGTGCCAGCAGTTTCTACAGGGGTCCTAACTACGAGCAGTACTTC.

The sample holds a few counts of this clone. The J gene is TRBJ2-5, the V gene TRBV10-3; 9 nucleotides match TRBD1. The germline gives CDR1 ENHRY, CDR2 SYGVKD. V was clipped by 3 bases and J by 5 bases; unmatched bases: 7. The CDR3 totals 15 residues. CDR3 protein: CAISDPTGGMETQYF. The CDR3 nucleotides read TGTGCCATCAGTGACCCGACAGGGGGAATGGAGACCCAGTACTTC.

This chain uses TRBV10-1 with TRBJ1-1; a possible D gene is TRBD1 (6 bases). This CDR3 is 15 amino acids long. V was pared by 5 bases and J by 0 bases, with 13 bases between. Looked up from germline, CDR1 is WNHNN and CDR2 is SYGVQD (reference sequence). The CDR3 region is CASSKQGTLNTEAFF. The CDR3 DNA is TGCGCCAGCAGTAAACAGGGCACACTGAACACTGAAGCTTTCTTT.

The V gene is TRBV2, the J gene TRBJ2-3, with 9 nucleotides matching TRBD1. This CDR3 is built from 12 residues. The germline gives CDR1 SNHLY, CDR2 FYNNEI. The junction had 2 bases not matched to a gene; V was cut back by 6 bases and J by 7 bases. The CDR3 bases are TGTGCCAGCAGGGACAGGGGAAATACGCAGTATTTT. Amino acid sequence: CASRDRGNTQYF.

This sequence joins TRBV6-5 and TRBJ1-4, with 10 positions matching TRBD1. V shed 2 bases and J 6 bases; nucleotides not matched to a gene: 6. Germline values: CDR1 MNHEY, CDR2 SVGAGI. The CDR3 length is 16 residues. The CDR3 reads CASSYLPGTGDEKLFF. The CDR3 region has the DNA TGTGCCAGCAGTTACCTGCCCGGGACAGGGGATGAAAAACTGTTTTTT.

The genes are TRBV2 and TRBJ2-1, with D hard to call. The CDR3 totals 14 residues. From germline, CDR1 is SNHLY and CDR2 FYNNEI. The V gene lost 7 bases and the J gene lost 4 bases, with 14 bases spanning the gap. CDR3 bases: TGTGCCAGCACCCCGATGGGCCGTTACAATGAGCAGTTCTTC. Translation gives CASTPMGRYNEQFF.

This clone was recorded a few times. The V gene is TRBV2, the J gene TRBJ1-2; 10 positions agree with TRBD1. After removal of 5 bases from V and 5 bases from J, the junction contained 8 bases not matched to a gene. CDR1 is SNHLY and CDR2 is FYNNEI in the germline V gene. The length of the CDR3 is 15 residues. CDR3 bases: TGTGCCAGCAGTCCAAATGGACAGGGGGAATATGGCTACACCTTC. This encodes CASSPNGQGEYGYTF.

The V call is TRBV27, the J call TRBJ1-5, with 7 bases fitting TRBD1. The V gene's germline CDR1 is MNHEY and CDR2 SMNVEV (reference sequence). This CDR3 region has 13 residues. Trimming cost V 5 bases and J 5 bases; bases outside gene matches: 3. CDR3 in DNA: TGTGCCAGCAGTGTCGACAGGGATCAGCCCCAGCATTTT. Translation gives CASSVDRDQPQHF.

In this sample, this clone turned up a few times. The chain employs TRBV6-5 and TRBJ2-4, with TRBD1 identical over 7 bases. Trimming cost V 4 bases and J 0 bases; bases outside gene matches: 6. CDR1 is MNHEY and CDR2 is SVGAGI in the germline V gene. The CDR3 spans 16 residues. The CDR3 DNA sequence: TGTGCCAGCAGTTTTTCTAACAGGGGAGCCAAAAACATTCAGTACTTC. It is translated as CASSFSNRGAKNIQYF.

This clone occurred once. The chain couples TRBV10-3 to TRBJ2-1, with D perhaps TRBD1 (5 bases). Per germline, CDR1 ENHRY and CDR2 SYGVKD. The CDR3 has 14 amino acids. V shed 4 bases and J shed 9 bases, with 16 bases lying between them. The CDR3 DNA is TGTGCCATCAGTGCCCGTGGGTCTCAGGGTGAGCAGTTCTTC. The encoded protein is CAISARGSQGEQFF.

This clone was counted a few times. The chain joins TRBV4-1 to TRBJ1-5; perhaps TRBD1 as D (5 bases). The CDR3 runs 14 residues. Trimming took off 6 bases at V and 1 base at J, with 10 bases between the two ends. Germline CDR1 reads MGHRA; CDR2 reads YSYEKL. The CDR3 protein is CASSSRQSNQPQHF. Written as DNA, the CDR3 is TGCGCCAGCAGTTCAAGACAGAGCAATCAGCCCCAGCATTTT.

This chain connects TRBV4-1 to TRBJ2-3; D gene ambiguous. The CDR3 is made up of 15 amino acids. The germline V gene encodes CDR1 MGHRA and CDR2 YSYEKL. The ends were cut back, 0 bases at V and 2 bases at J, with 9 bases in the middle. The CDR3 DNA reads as TGCGCCAGCAGCCAAGATGGCCACTACACAGATACGCAGTATTTT. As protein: CASSQDGHYTDTQYF.

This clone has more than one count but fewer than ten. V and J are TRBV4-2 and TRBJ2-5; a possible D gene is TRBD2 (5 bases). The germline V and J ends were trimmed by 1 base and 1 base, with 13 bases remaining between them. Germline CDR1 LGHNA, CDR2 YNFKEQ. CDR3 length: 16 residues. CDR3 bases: TGTGCCAGCAGCCAAGGGCCCCAGCGGTTCCAAGAGACCCAGTACTTC. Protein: CASSQGPQRFQETQYF.

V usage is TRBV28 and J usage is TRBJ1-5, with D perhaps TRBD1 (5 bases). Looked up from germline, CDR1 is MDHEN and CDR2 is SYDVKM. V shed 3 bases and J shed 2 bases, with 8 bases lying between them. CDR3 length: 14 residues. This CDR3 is CASSFWGGNQPQHF. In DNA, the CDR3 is TGTGCCAGCAGTTTCTGGGGGGGCAATCAGCCCCAGCATTTT.

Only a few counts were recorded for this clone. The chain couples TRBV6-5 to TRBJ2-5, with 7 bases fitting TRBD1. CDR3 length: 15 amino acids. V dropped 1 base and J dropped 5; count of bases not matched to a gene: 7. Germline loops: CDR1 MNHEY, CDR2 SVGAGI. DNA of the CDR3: TGTGCCAGCAGTTACTACAGGGGTGGCTATGAGACCCAGTACTTC. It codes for CASSYYRGGYETQYF.